This TCR beta chain emerged from a study of shared clonotypes between healthy human individuals. Trimming took 3 bases from V and 2 from J, leaving 12 bases between them. Germline V gives CDR1 SGHNT, CDR2 YYREEE (reference sequence). The CDR3 loop spans 14 amino acids. Sequencing used immunoSEQ multiplex PCR; TCRdb keeps in-frame clones, though not all of them. The profile shows around 480,000 clones, about 79% of them singletons. A remark on this clone: Its antigen is currently unknown.

Study outcomes and limitations: Limitation of the genetic and exposure-history diversity represented came from the few donors.

The receptor's source is a middle-aged woman in good health. Some clones in this sample may be carry-over from other donors' samples. The chain combines TRBV5-4 with TRBJ2-7, with D perhaps given as TRBD1 or TRBD2 (5 bases each). Sequencing used PBMCs. The CDR3 spells CASSSGPSPYEQYF. The CDR3 bases are TGTGCCAGCAGCTCGGGACCGTCGCCCTACGAGCAGTACTTC.